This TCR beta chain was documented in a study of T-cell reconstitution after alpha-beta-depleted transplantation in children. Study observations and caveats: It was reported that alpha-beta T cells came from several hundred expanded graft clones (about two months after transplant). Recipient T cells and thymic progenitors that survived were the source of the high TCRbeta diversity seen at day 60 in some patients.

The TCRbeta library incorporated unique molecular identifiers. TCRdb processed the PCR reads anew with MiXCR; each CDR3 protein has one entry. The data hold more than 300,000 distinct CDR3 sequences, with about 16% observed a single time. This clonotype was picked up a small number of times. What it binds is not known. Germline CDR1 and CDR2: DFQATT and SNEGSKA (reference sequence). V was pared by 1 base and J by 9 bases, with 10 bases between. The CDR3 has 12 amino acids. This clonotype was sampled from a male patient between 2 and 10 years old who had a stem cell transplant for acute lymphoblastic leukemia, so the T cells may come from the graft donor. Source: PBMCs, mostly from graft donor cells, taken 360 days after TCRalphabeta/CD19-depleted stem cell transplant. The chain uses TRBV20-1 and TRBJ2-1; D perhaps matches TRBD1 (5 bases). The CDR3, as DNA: TGCAGTGCTAGAGCGTTAAGGGGTGAGCAGTTCTTC. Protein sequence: CSARALRGEQFF.